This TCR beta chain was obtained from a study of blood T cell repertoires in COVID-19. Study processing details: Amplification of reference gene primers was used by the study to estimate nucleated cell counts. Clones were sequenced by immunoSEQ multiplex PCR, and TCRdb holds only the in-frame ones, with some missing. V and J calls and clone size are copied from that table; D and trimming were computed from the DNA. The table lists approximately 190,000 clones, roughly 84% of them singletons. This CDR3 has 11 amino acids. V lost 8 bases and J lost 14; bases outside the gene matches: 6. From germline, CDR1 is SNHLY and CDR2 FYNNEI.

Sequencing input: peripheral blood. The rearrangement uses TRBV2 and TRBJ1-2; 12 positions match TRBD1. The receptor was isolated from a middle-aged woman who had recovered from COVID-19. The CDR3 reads CASGDRGRRTF. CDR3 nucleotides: TGTGCCAGCGGGGACAGGGGGCGGCGGACCTTC.